This paragraph reports one T cell receptor beta chain. The method was immunoSEQ multiplex PCR; TCRdb's version includes in-frame clones alone and lacks a portion of them. The sample consists of 100,000 to 150,000 clones, more than 75% of them appearing once. Per the germline V gene, CDR1 is MNHEY and CDR2 is SMNVEV (reference sequence). Trimming left V 4 bases short and J 3 bases short, with 12 bases between. The CDR3 is 14 amino acids. The data are from a study of radiation and T cells in renal cell carcinoma. As to time point: blood 2 weeks post-SBRT. Treatment defined: 15 Gy SBRT to primary tumor, nephrectomy 4 weeks later. Blood was sampled at baseline, 2 weeks and 4 weeks after SBRT. This renal cell carcinoma was of the clear cell type.

The chain is built from TRBV27 and TRBJ2-5, with TRBD2 as a possible D gene (6 bases). The input for sequencing was blood, taken from a patient whose treatment included radiotherapy and nephrectomy. The clonotype originates from an older woman with renal cell carcinoma. CDR3 amino acids: CASSSNSGKETQYF. CDR3 DNA sequence: TGTGCCAGCAGTTCGAATAGCGGTAAAGAGACCCAGTACTTC.